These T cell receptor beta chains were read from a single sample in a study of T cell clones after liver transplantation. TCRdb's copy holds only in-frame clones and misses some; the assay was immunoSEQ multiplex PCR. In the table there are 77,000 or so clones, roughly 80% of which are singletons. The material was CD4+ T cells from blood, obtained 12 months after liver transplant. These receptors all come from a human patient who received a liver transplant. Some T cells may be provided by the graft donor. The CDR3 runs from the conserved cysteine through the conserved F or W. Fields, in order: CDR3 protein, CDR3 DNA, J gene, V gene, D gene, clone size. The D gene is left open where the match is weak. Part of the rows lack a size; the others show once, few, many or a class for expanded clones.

CDR3 protein: CASRDRASEAFF; CDR3 DNA: TGTGCCAGTAGGGACAGGGCTTCGGAAGCTTTCTTT; J gene: TRBJ1-1; V gene: TRBV19; D gene: TRBD1; clone size: -
CDR3 protein: CSPRDGVNTEAFF; CDR3 DNA: TGCAGCCCACGGGACGGAGTGAACACTGAAGCTTTCTTT; J gene: TRBJ1-1; V gene: TRBV29-1; D gene: -; clone size: -
CDR3 protein: CASSAESGGNEQFF; CDR3 DNA: TGTGCCAGCAGTGCAGAGAGCGGGGGGAATGAGCAGTTCTTC; J gene: TRBJ2-1; V gene: TRBV2; D gene: TRBD2; clone size: -
CDR3 protein: CASSLTGVNGDYGYTF; CDR3 DNA: TGTGCCAGCAGTCTCACCGGGGTGAATGGAGACTATGGCTACACCTTC; J gene: TRBJ1-2; V gene: TRBV28; D gene: -; clone size: -
CDR3 protein: CSVVRAGAYEQYF; CDR3 DNA: TGCAGCGTTGTGAGAGCGGGGGCCTACGAGCAGTACTTC; J gene: TRBJ2-7; V gene: TRBV29-1; D gene: TRBD2; clone size: once
CDR3 protein: CASRGQGLYGYTF; CDR3 DNA: TGTGCCAGCAGAGGACAGGGGCTCTATGGCTACACCTTC; J gene: TRBJ1-2; V gene: TRBV2; D gene: TRBD1; clone size: -
CDR3 protein: CASSDPGLLETQYF; CDR3 DNA: TGCGCCAGCAGTGACCCAGGGCTGTTGGAGACCCAGTACTTC; J gene: TRBJ2-5; V gene: TRBV10-2; D gene: -; clone size: -
CDR3 protein: CASSIWLADNEQFF; CDR3 DNA: TGTGCCAGTAGTATATGGCTAGCGGACAATGAGCAGTTCTTC; J gene: TRBJ2-1; V gene: TRBV19; D gene: TRBD2; clone size: -
CDR3 protein: CSVEDPFARPGANVLTF; CDR3 DNA: TGCAGCGTTGAAGACCCCTTCGCTCGACCTGGGGCCAACGTCCTGACTTTC; J gene: TRBJ2-6; V gene: TRBV29-1; D gene: -; clone size: -
CDR3 protein: CASSLEIGAMNTEAFF; CDR3 DNA: TGCGCCAGCAGCCTGGAGATTGGTGCCATGAACACTGAAGCTTTCTTT; J gene: TRBJ1-1; V gene: TRBV5-1; D gene: -; clone size: once
CDR3 protein: CASSDTTSTVLQEQYF; CDR3 DNA: TGTGCCAGCAGCGACACTACATCGACCGTACTTCAGGAGCAGTACTTC; J gene: TRBJ2-7; V gene: TRBV7-8; D gene: -; clone size: -
CDR3 protein: CAWSSNPGSNQPQHF; CDR3 DNA: TGTGCCTGGAGTTCAAACCCGGGTAGCAATCAGCCCCAGCATTTT; J gene: TRBJ1-5; V gene: TRBV30; D gene: -; clone size: -
CDR3 protein: CSVSLGVGYTF; CDR3 DNA: TGCAGCGTCTCATTGGGGGTAGGCTACACCTTC; J gene: TRBJ1-2; V gene: TRBV29-1; D gene: -; clone size: few
CDR3 protein: CASSLLGQGAEEQYF; CDR3 DNA: TGCGCCAGCAGCCTCCTGGGACAGGGGGCTGAGGAGCAGTACTTC; J gene: TRBJ2-7; V gene: TRBV5-1; D gene: TRBD1; clone size: -
CDR3 protein: CASREDRVGQETQYF; CDR3 DNA: TGTGCCAGCAGGGAAGACAGGGTTGGTCAAGAGACCCAGTACTTC; J gene: TRBJ2-5; V gene: TRBV2; D gene: TRBD1; clone size: -
CDR3 protein: CASSLGLAPNIKQFF; CDR3 DNA: TGTGCCAGCAGTTTAGGATTAGCACCTAATATTAAGCAGTTCTTC; J gene: TRBJ2-1; V gene: TRBV28; D gene: -; clone size: -
CDR3 protein: CASSYTDTTNTEAFF; CDR3 DNA: TGTGCCAGCAGTTATACGGACACAACGAACACTGAAGCTTTCTTT; J gene: TRBJ1-1; V gene: TRBV6-5; D gene: -; clone size: -
CDR3 protein: CASSLGGLQQYF; CDR3 DNA: TGTGCCAGCAGCTTAGGAGGCCTTCAGCAGTATTTT; J gene: TRBJ2-3; V gene: TRBV11-2; D gene: -; clone size: -
CDR3 protein: CASSRGQGAKNIQYF; CDR3 DNA: TGTGCCAGCAGCCGGGGACAGGGGGCCAAAAACATTCAGTACTTC; J gene: TRBJ2-4; V gene: TRBV4-2; D gene: TRBD1; clone size: -
CDR3 protein: CASSPRSGRAYEQYF; CDR3 DNA: TGTGCCAGCAGTCCACGTAGCGGGAGGGCTTACGAGCAGTACTTC; J gene: TRBJ2-7; V gene: TRBV27; D gene: TRBD2; clone size: -
CDR3 protein: CASSTGKREGLNGTQYF; CDR3 DNA: TGTGCCAGCAGCACTGGGAAGCGGGAGGGTCTGAACGGTACGCAGTATTTT; J gene: TRBJ2-3; V gene: TRBV5-4; D gene: TRBD2; clone size: once
CDR3 protein: CASSLGTGGNQPQHF; CDR3 DNA: TGTGCCAGCAGTTTAGGGACAGGGGGCAATCAGCCCCAGCATTTT; J gene: TRBJ1-5; V gene: TRBV27; D gene: TRBD1; clone size: -
CDR3 protein: CASSSLKAGGYNEQFF; CDR3 DNA: TGCGCCAGCAGCTCCCTAAAAGCGGGAGGCTACAATGAGCAGTTCTTC; J gene: TRBJ2-1; V gene: TRBV5-1; D gene: TRBD2; clone size: -
CDR3 protein: CASSLLGGEETQYF; CDR3 DNA: TGTGCCAGCAGCCTTCTCGGGGGGGAAGAGACCCAGTACTTC; J gene: TRBJ2-5; V gene: TRBV14; D gene: TRBD2; clone size: -
CDR3 protein: CASSLSSGNQPQHF; CDR3 DNA: TGTGCCAGCAGCTTAAGTTCAGGCAATCAGCCCCAGCATTTT; J gene: TRBJ1-5; V gene: TRBV7-8; D gene: -; clone size: once
CDR3 protein: CASSMDPPVQTQYF; CDR3 DNA: TGTGCCAGCAGCATGGACCCCCCTGTACAGACCCAGTACTTC; J gene: TRBJ2-5; V gene: TRBV5-4; D gene: -; clone size: -
CDR3 protein: CASSVGQPGTGELFF; CDR3 DNA: TGTGCCAGCAGCGTAGGGCAGCCGGGCACCGGGGAGCTGTTTTTT; J gene: TRBJ2-2; V gene: TRBV9; D gene: -; clone size: -
CDR3 protein: CASSPTGGTETQYF; CDR3 DNA: TGTGCCAGCTCGCCGACAGGGGGCACGGAGACCCAGTACTTC; J gene: TRBJ2-5; V gene: TRBV18; D gene: TRBD1; clone size: few
CDR3 protein: CASSPLGGGSYEQYF; CDR3 DNA: TGTGCCAGCAGTCCTTTGGGAGGGGGGTCCTACGAGCAGTACTTC; J gene: TRBJ2-7; V gene: TRBV28; D gene: -; clone size: -
CDR3 protein: CASSVPGQGAWSNQPQHF; CDR3 DNA: TGTGCCAGCAGTGTCCCGGGACAGGGGGCTTGGAGCAATCAGCCCCAGCATTTT; J gene: TRBJ1-5; V gene: TRBV2; D gene: TRBD1; clone size: -
CDR3 protein: CASSIGGQAPSYEQYF; CDR3 DNA: TGTGCCAGTAGTATCGGGGGACAGGCGCCCTCCTACGAGCAGTACTTC; J gene: TRBJ2-7; V gene: TRBV19; D gene: TRBD1; clone size: once
CDR3 protein: CASSLGASGSYGYTF; CDR3 DNA: TGTGCCAGCAGCCTCGGGGCCTCTGGGAGCTATGGCTACACCTTC; J gene: TRBJ1-2; V gene: TRBV7-9; D gene: -; clone size: few
CDR3 protein: CASSLADRGISGANVLTF; CDR3 DNA: TGTGCCAGCAGCTTGGCCGACAGGGGCATCTCTGGGGCCAACGTCCTGACTTTC; J gene: TRBJ2-6; V gene: TRBV5-4; D gene: TRBD1; clone size: -
CDR3 protein: CASSLVREKNTEAFF; CDR3 DNA: TGTGCCAGCAGCTTGGTTCGGGAAAAGAACACTGAAGCTTTCTTT; J gene: TRBJ1-1; V gene: TRBV7-9; D gene: -; clone size: once
CDR3 protein: CASSVDWNEKLFF; CDR3 DNA: TGTGCCAGCAGTGTGGACTGGAATGAAAAACTGTTTTTT; J gene: TRBJ1-4; V gene: TRBV6-1; D gene: -; clone size: -
CDR3 protein: CSAKTGVHTEAFF; CDR3 DNA: TGCAGCGCCAAGACAGGGGTCCACACTGAAGCTTTCTTT; J gene: TRBJ1-1; V gene: TRBV29-1; D gene: TRBD1; clone size: -
CDR3 protein: CASSLVRQPQHF; CDR3 DNA: TGTGCCAGCAGCTTGGTACGGCAGCCCCAGCATTTT; J gene: TRBJ1-5; V gene: TRBV5-8; D gene: -; clone size: -
CDR3 protein: CAWAGRGRDIQYF; CDR3 DNA: TGTGCCTGGGCTGGCAGAGGGAGGGACATTCAGTACTTC; J gene: TRBJ2-4; V gene: TRBV30; D gene: TRBD2; clone size: -
CDR3 protein: CASSATGTNYGYTF; CDR3 DNA: TGTGCCAGCAGCGCAACAGGGACCAACTATGGCTACACCTTC; J gene: TRBJ1-2; V gene: TRBV9; D gene: -; clone size: -
CDR3 protein: CASSLIAASAAEQFF; CDR3 DNA: TGTGCCAGCAGCCTTATAGCCGCTAGTGCGGCCGAGCAGTTCTTC; J gene: TRBJ2-1; V gene: TRBV7-6; D gene: -; clone size: -
CDR3 protein: CASSPGLPYNEQFF; CDR3 DNA: TGTGCCAGCTCGCCGGGACTTCCCTACAATGAGCAGTTCTTC; J gene: TRBJ2-1; V gene: TRBV7-3; D gene: -; clone size: -
CDR3 protein: CASSMSSGSSYEQYF; CDR3 DNA: TGTGCCAGTAGTATGTCTAGCGGGAGCTCCTACGAGCAGTACTTC; J gene: TRBJ2-7; V gene: TRBV19; D gene: TRBD2; clone size: -
CDR3 protein: CASGTFGTGYQPQHF; CDR3 DNA: TGTGCCAGCGGGACCTTCGGGACAGGTTATCAGCCCCAGCATTTT; J gene: TRBJ1-5; V gene: TRBV6-1; D gene: TRBD1; clone size: -
CDR3 protein: CASSMAGGPGRELFF; CDR3 DNA: TGTGCCAGTAGTATGGCGGGAGGGCCTGGCCGGGAGCTGTTTTTT; J gene: TRBJ2-2; V gene: TRBV19; D gene: TRBD2; clone size: few
CDR3 protein: CASSREGGTDTQYF; CDR3 DNA: TGCGCCAGCAGTCGTGAGGGGGGAACAGATACGCAGTATTTT; J gene: TRBJ2-3; V gene: TRBV5-1; D gene: -; clone size: -
CDR3 protein: CASSPIIAGGQETQYF; CDR3 DNA: TGCGCCAGCAGCCCTATCATAGCGGGAGGACAAGAGACCCAGTACTTC; J gene: TRBJ2-5; V gene: TRBV5-1; D gene: TRBD2; clone size: once
CDR3 protein: CASSLGTSGHNEQFF; CDR3 DNA: TGCGCCAGCAGCTTGGGGACTAGCGGACACAATGAGCAGTTCTTC; J gene: TRBJ2-1; V gene: TRBV5-1; D gene: TRBD2; clone size: -
CDR3 protein: CASDFPGEQFF; CDR3 DNA: TGTGCCAGTGACTTCCCGGGTGAGCAGTTCTTC; J gene: TRBJ2-1; V gene: TRBV6-1; D gene: -; clone size: -
CDR3 protein: CASSSPGQIIPKSDQYF; CDR3 DNA: TGTGCCAGCAGCTCCCCGGGACAGATCATTCCCAAGAGTGACCAGTACTTC; J gene: TRBJ2-5; V gene: TRBV5-8; D gene: TRBD1; clone size: -